These T cell receptor beta chains were read from a single sample in a study of early T cells in non-severe SARS-CoV-2 infection. Using its own MiXCR run on the 5' RACE reads, TCRdb lists one record per CDR3 protein. The data hold approximately 60,000 distinct CDR3 sequences, with approximately 9.2% observed a single time. Material: whole blood, obtained at baseline. The source of these receptors is an adult who was a healthcare worker with PCR-confirmed SARS-CoV-2 infection or an uninfected control (not recorded which). Each CDR3 is given with its conserved first and last residue. Each record gives: clone size, V gene, J gene, D gene, CDR3 protein. A D gene is named only where the DNA matches it firmly. A clone size is listed for some rows: how often the clone was seen (once, few, many), or a class if it is expanded.

few	TRBV3-1	TRBJ2-1	.	CASSQASAGEQFF
.	TRBV20-1	TRBJ2-1	TRBD2	CSANPGGRDYNEQFF
.	TRBV10-2	TRBJ2-3	TRBD2	CASIDPIGAGGTDTQYF
few	TRBV15	TRBJ2-3	TRBD2	CATSSGTSGRDGNTQYF
few	TRBV19	TRBJ2-1	TRBD2	CATRGRGYNEQFF
few	TRBV11-1	TRBJ2-5	.	CASSPRRLNQETQYF
many	TRBV9	TRBJ1-4	.	CASSVGSSNEKLFF
.	TRBV21-1	TRBJ2-1	.	CASSKVRSGTPRNEQFF
few	TRBV20-1	TRBJ1-3	.	CSARDSVHGNTIYF
few	TRBV24-1	TRBJ1-1	.	CATSDKRTGHTEAFF
.	TRBV12-3/TRBV12-4	TRBJ1-1	.	CASSTGENTEAFF
few	TRBV6-2/TRBV6-3	TRBJ2-1	TRBD2	CASSPLGAGGRYNEQFF
many	TRBV12-3/TRBV12-4	TRBJ1-5	.	CASSLRTGASNQPQHF
few	TRBV27	TRBJ2-3	.	CASSFGDTDTQYF
many	TRBV20-1	TRBJ2-1	TRBD2	CSAPTSGSGREQFF
few	TRBV11-1	TRBJ2-1	TRBD1	CASSSGQGPSYNEQFF
.	TRBV4-1	TRBJ2-3	.	CASSQEFRGTDTQYF
.	TRBV6-1	TRBJ2-7	.	CASSVGTYEQYF
few	TRBV7-9	TRBJ2-5	.	CASSQVQETQYF
.	TRBV7-9	TRBJ2-2	.	CATRFPKLNTGELFF
many	TRBV21-1	TRBJ1-1	.	CASSKGTGGTEAFF
many	TRBV20-1	TRBJ2-2	.	CSASKGIGELFF
.	TRBV6-5	TRBJ2-3	.	CATGDYPSTGTQYF
many	TRBV7-9	TRBJ2-1	.	CASSPLGGNEQFF
many	TRBV6-2/TRBV6-3	TRBJ2-1	.	CASSLLHNEQFF
few	TRBV29-1	TRBJ2-5	TRBD2	CSVNGLAGEFETQYF
.	TRBV4-3	TRBJ2-1	TRBD2	CASSQDLLANSYNEQFF